Below, 21 T cell receptor beta chains from the same sample are listed, as sequenced in a study of T cells in tuberculosis. TCRdb's table, derived via immunoSEQ multiplex PCR, lists solely in-frame clones and lacks some. Of roughly 34,000 clones in the sample, approximately 97% were seen once. Sample: PBMCs. The receptors derive from a donor under 30 with latent tuberculosis or without tuberculosis infection.

This sequence joins TRBV5-1 and TRBJ2-7, with 10 bases identical to TRBD2. The CDR3 length is 21 residues. CDR1 and CDR2 (germline): SGHRS, YFSETQ. V was clipped by 0 bases and J by 3 bases; unmatched bases: 21. Written as DNA, the CDR3 is TGCGCCAGCAGCTTGGGTCCTAGCGGGAGCACCAGAATACCTTTGGGCTACGAGCAGTACTTC. It encodes CASSLGPSGSTRIPLGYEQYF. Full variable domain (missing parts from reference TRBV5-1 and TRBJ2-7): KAGVTQTPRYLIKTRGQQVTLSCSPISGHRSVSWYQQTPGQGLQFLFEYFSETQRNKGNFPGRFSGRQFSNSRSEMNVSTLELGDSALYLCASSLGPSGSTRIPLGYEQYFGPGTRLTVT.

V usage is TRBV19 and J usage is TRBJ2-6; 7 bases line up with TRBD1. From germline, CDR1 is LNHDA and CDR2 SQIVND (reference sequence). V was pared by 6 bases and J by 2 bases, with 1 base of the junction left unmatched. CDR3 length: 14 amino acids. CDR3 loop: CASSDRAGANVLTF. The DNA for the CDR3 is TGTGCCAGTAGCGACAGGGCTGGGGCCAACGTCCTGACTTTC.

The chain links TRBV5-1 to TRBJ2-2, with TRBD1 matching over 11 bases. The V segment lost 4 bases and the J segment 3 bases; nucleotides outside the gene matches: 5. Germline values: CDR1 SGHRS, CDR2 YFSETQ. This CDR3 spans 16 amino acids. For the CDR3, the DNA is TGCGCCAGCAGCAGAACGGGACAGGGGGACACCGGGGAGCTGTTTTTT. Amino acids: CASSRTGQGDTGELFF.

The chain uses TRBV11-2 and TRBJ1-1, with TRBD1 identical over 8 bases. Germline V gene lookup returns CDR1 SGHAT and CDR2 FQNNGV. There are 14 residues in the CDR3. The V segment lost 4 bases and the J segment 3 bases; nucleotides outside the gene matches: 4. The chain's CDR3 is CASSWRTGYTEAFF. CDR3 bases: TGTGCCAGCAGCTGGCGGACAGGGTACACTGAAGCTTTCTTT.

The chain uses TRBV7-2 and TRBJ1-5, with TRBD1 as a possible D gene (6 bases). CDR3 length: 15 amino acids. Trimming shortened V by 0 bases and J by 3 bases, and 9 bases separated the two germline ends. Germline V CDR1 and CDR2: SGHTA, FQGNSA. The CDR3 nucleotides read TGTGCCAGCAGCTTAGCGACAGGCTTCAATCAGCCCCAGCATTTT. Translating gives CASSLATGFNQPQHF.

V and J are TRBV9 and TRBJ1-2; tentative D call: TRBD1 (5 bases). Germline CDR1 is SGDLS and CDR2 is YYNGEE. This CDR3 spans 17 amino acids. Between the trimmed V and J ends, which lost 0 bases and 1 base, there was a span of 16 bases. The CDR3 is CASSVAQGSVFNYGYTF. CDR3 coding DNA: TGTGCCAGCAGCGTAGCTCAGGGCAGCGTCTTTAACTATGGCTACACCTTC.

This clone was counted a single time. The chain recombines TRBV6-5 with TRBJ1-1, with 12 nucleotides matching TRBD1. In germline, CDR1 is MNHEY, CDR2 SVGAGI. V lost 8 bases, J lost 11 bases, and 12 bases stayed unmatched. This CDR3 has 14 residues. CDR3 DNA sequence: TGTGCCAGCTGGACCGGGACAGGGGGCAGGGGTGCTTTCTTT. This translates into CASWTGTGGRGAFF.

The rearrangement joins TRBV5-1 to TRBJ2-5, with 11 nucleotides matching TRBD2. CDR1 and CDR2 from the germline V gene are SGHRS and YFSETQ. The V gene end was trimmed by 3 bases and the J gene end by 3 bases; junction bases not matched to a gene: 7. The CDR3 consists of 16 residues. The CDR3 nucleotides read TGCGCCAGCAGCTCCTCTAGCGGGGGGCACAAAGAGACCCAGTACTTC. This codes for CASSSSSGGHKETQYF.

The count of this clone is one. V and J are TRBV7-9 and TRBJ2-2; tentative D call: TRBD1 (6 bases). V lost 5 bases and J lost 7, with 17 bases in between. This CDR3 region has 15 residues. CDR1 is SEHNR, CDR2 FQNEAQ, per germline (reference sequence). CDR3 protein: CASSEEAGVIGELFF. In DNA, the CDR3 is TGTGCCAGCAGCGAGGAGGCAGGGGTCATCGGGGAGCTGTTTTTT.

The chain combines TRBV4-1 with TRBJ2-3; TRBD2 aligns across 9 bases. Germline trimming cut 1 base from V and 2 bases from J; bases unmatched to any gene: 7. The CDR3 runs to 17 residues. In germline, CDR1 is MGHRA, CDR2 YSYEKL. The DNA for the CDR3 is TGCGCCAGCAGCCAAGGAATATTAGCGGGAGTCACAGATACGCAGTATTTT. This sequence encodes CASSQGILAGVTDTQYF.

The V call is TRBV29-1, the J call TRBJ1-2, with 8 nucleotides matching TRBD1. V lost 7 bases, J lost 0 bases, and 7 bases stayed unmatched. Germline-derived CDR1 and CDR2 are SQVTM and ANQGSEA. The CDR3 totals 14 residues. CDR3 in DNA: TGCAGCGCCAATCAGGGGGCATCTAACTATGGCTACACCTTC. Protein sequence: CSANQGASNYGYTF.

The rearrangement links TRBV19 to TRBJ1-5; TRBD1 aligns across 8 bases. The length of the CDR3 is 15 residues. The germline gives CDR1 LNHDA, CDR2 SQIVND (reference sequence). V trimming: 0 bases; J trimming: 8 bases; junction bases outside the gene matches: 6. The DNA of the CDR3 is TGTGCCAGTAGTATAGATCAGGGGGCGGTGGAGCCCCAGCATTTT. Translating it yields CASSIDQGAVEPQHF.

The CDR3 loop is CASSLAVATGELFF. CDR3 nucleotides: TGCGCCAGCAGCTTGGCTGTGGCCACCGGGGAGCTGTTTTTT. The chain is built from TRBV5-1 and TRBJ2-2; D remains unclear. CDR1 and CDR2 (germline): SGHRS, YFSETQ. This CDR3 has 14 residues. The V end was cut by 0 bases, the J end by 4 bases, with 7 bases between.

The rearrangement joins TRBV7-8 to TRBJ2-4; D ambiguous. This CDR3 is 16 amino acids long. Between the trimmed V and J ends, which lost 0 bases and 0 bases, there was a span of 9 bases. Germline loops: CDR1 SGHVS, CDR2 FQNEAQ. The CDR3 protein is CASSLAPLLAKNIQYF. The CDR3 DNA follows: TGTGCCAGCAGCTTAGCCCCCTTACTAGCCAAAAACATTCAGTACTTC. The variable domain in full, with the rest retrieved from reference TRBV7-8 and TRBJ2-4, is GAGVSQSPRYKVAKRGQDVALRCDPISGHVSLFWYQQALGQGPEFLTYFQNEAQLDKSGLPSDRFFAERPEGSVSTLKIQRTQQEDSAVYLCASSLAPLLAKNIQYFGAGTRLSVL.

The chain couples TRBV10-3 to TRBJ1-1, with TRBD1 as a possible D gene (6 bases). The CDR3 runs to 17 residues. Germline V lookup: CDR1 ENHRY, CDR2 SYGVKD. Trimming pared 3 bases from V and 2 bases from J, leaving 19 bases between. CDR3 sequence (DNA): TGTGCCATCAGTGAAGTTTGGGAGGGGGTCCTTAACACTGAAGCTTTCTTT. Encoded protein: CAISEVWEGVLNTEAFF.

This clone has only one observation. The chain uses TRBV5-6 and TRBJ1-2; D remains unclear. Germline CDR1 reads SGHDT; CDR2 reads YYEEEE. The CDR3 contains 12 residues. Trimming took off 7 bases at V and 8 bases at J, with 15 bases between the two ends. This CDR3 reads CASAPGDTGYTF. CDR3 in DNA: TGTGCCAGCGCACCCGGGGATACAGGCTACACCTTC.

J is TRBJ1-2 and V is TRBV29-1; no firm D call. The ends were cut back, 0 bases at V and 3 bases at J, with 5 bases in the middle. Germline V gene sequence: CDR1 SQVTM, CDR2 ANQGSEA. The CDR3 totals 12 residues. The CDR3 is CSVEDKYYGYTF. The CDR3 DNA is TGCAGCGTTGAAGATAAATACTATGGCTACACCTTC.

The gene calls are TRBV6-5 and TRBJ1-2, with D perhaps TRBD1 (5 bases). The CDR3 sequence is 13 residues long. The V end was cut by 3 bases, the J end by 6 bases, with 11 bases between. Germline V lookup: CDR1 MNHEY, CDR2 SVGAGI. The CDR3 protein is CASSYQGGNGYTF. The CDR3 DNA reads as TGTGCCAGCAGTTATCAGGGAGGGAATGGCTACACCTTC.

The V gene is TRBV18, the J gene TRBJ1-5; the D gene is possibly TRBD1 (5 bases). Between the trimmed V and J ends, which lost 0 bases and 3 bases, there was a span of 12 bases. Germline V gives CDR1 KGHSH, CDR2 LQKENI. The CDR3 loop spans 16 amino acids. CDR3 amino acids: CASSPPGHYSNQPQHF. The CDR3 coding sequence is TGTGCCAGCTCACCACCGGGGCACTACTCCAATCAGCCCCAGCATTTT. Full variable domain (missing parts from reference TRBV18 and TRBJ1-5): NAGVMQNPRHLVRRRGQEARLRCSPMKGHSHVYWYRQLPEEGLKFMVYLQKENIIDESGMPKERFSAEFPKEGPSILRIQQVVRGDSAAYFCASSPPGHYSNQPQHFGDGTRLSIL.

This chain uses TRBV15 with TRBJ1-4; D is unclear. V shed 0 bases and J shed 8 bases, with 10 bases lying between them. In germline, CDR1 is LNHNV, CDR2 YYDKDF (reference sequence). This CDR3 is built from 14 residues. The CDR3 DNA reads TGTGCCACCAGCAGAGATCGTGAAGAGGAAAAACTGTTTTTT. Translating it yields CATSRDREEEKLFF. The complete variable domain, with remaining parts taken from reference TRBV15 and TRBJ1-4, reads DAMVIQNPRYQVTQFGKPVTLSCSQTLNHNVMYWYQQKSSQAPKLLFHYYDKDFNNEADTPDNFQSRRPNTSFCFLDIRSPGLGDTAMYLCATSRDREEEKLFFGSGTQLSVL.

The V call is TRBV19, the J call TRBJ2-1, with 7 bases matching TRBD2. CDR3 length: 16 residues. J was trimmed by 4 bases and V by 4 bases; bases with no gene match: 10. Germline CDR1 is LNHDA and CDR2 is SQIVND (reference sequence). CDR3 residues: CASSTPGLAGYNEQFF. The CDR3 coding sequence is TGTGCCAGTAGTACCCCCGGCTTAGCGGGTTACAATGAGCAGTTCTTC.